What follows are 10 T cell receptor beta chains derived from one specimen sequenced in a study of shared clonotypes between healthy human individuals. TCRdb's copy holds only in-frame clones and misses some; the assay was immunoSEQ multiplex PCR. The sample has 100,000 to 120,000 clones, approximately 70% seen once; the top ten hold approximately 25%. Input material: memory CD8+ T cells sorted from blood. The subset was: CD45RO+ cells pooled with CCR7-negative TemRA cells. The receptor set was obtained from a woman aged 25 to 39 in good health.

V usage is TRBV30 and J usage is TRBJ1-3, with TRBD1 as a possible D gene (5 bases). Trimming removed 0 bases from V and 6 bases from J, with 9 bases in between. The CDR3 loop spans 13 amino acids. Germline CDR1 GTSNPN, CDR2 SVGIG (reference sequence). In nucleotides, the CDR3 is TGTGCCTGGAGTGTGGGGGGAGCAAACACCATATATTTT. Residues: CAWSVGGANTIYF.

The chain links TRBV30 to TRBJ2-3; the D is unclear. Germline CDR1 is GTSNPN and CDR2 is SVGIG (reference sequence). The CDR3 consists of 14 residues. Trimming shortened V by 0 bases and J by 2 bases, and 9 bases separated the two germline ends. In DNA, the CDR3 is TGTGCCTGGAGTGTATACGGACCCACAGATACGCAGTATTTT. The encoded protein is CAWSVYGPTDTQYF.

The chain joins TRBV5-1 to TRBJ2-7; the D is unclear. Germline values: CDR1 SGHRS, CDR2 YFSETQ. The ends were cut back, 1 base at V and 3 bases at J, with 11 bases in the middle. CDR3 size: 14 residues. CDR3 nucleotide sequence: TGCGCCAGCAGCTTGAGCTACACTTACTACGAGCAGTACTTC. Its protein product is CASSLSYTYYEQYF.

Many counts were recorded for this clone. The J gene is TRBJ2-5, the V gene TRBV5-4, with 16 bases identical to TRBD2. Germline assignment: CDR1 SGHNT and CDR2 YYREEE (reference sequence). This CDR3 is built from 19 residues. Trimming cost V 4 bases and J 4 bases; bases outside gene matches: 13. In nucleotides, the CDR3 is TGTGCCAGCAGCCTAACCGGGACTAGCGGGAGGGCAGGAGGAGAGACCCAGTACTTC. This translates into CASSLTGTSGRAGGETQYF.

The chain carries TRBV2 and TRBJ1-3, with D possibly being TRBD1 (5 bases). This CDR3 comprises 15 residues. Per germline, CDR1 SNHLY and CDR2 FYNNEI. V lost 0 bases to trimming and J lost 5 bases, with 11 bases between them. The CDR3 sequence: CASSEAPRERNTIYF. For the CDR3, the DNA is TGTGCCAGCAGTGAAGCGCCCAGGGAGAGAAACACCATATATTTT. The complete variable domain, with remaining parts taken from reference TRBV2 and TRBJ1-3, reads EPEVTQTPSHQVTQMGQEVILRCVPISNHLYFYWYRQILGQKVEFLVSFYNNEISEKSEIFDDQFSVERPDGSNFTLKIRSTKLEDSAMYFCASSEAPRERNTIYFGEGSWLTVV.

The CDR3 loop is CASSRLGGNTGELFF. The CDR3 region has the DNA TGTGCCAGCAGCCGTTTGGGGGGAAACACCGGGGAGCTGTTTTTT. This chain links TRBV5-8 with TRBJ2-2; perhaps TRBD2 as D (6 bases). CDR1 is SGHTS, CDR2 YDEGEE, per germline. Between the trimmed V and J ends, which lost 4 bases and 2 bases, there was a span of 12 bases. There are 15 residues in the CDR3.

The J gene is TRBJ2-2, the V gene TRBV2; TRBD1 might be the D (6 bases). Trimming stripped 4 bases from V and 7 bases from J, with 22 bases between. The germline CDR1 and CDR2 sequences are SNHLY and FYNNEI. The CDR3 totals 17 residues. Written as DNA, the CDR3 is TGTGCCAGCAGTGTCCCGTTGGGGACAAGTCGGGTCGGGGAGCTGTTTTTT. Its translation is CASSVPLGTSRVGELFF.

The chain carries TRBV29-1 and TRBJ2-3; D call uncertain. Per the germline V gene, CDR1 is SQVTM and CDR2 is ANQGSEA. Trimming took off 0 bases at V and 6 bases at J, with 7 bases between the two ends. The CDR3 is 12 residues long. This CDR3 reads CSVEDRPDTQYF. CDR3 bases: TGCAGCGTTGAAGATCGGCCGGATACGCAGTATTTT.

The genes are TRBV27 and TRBJ2-7; D is uncertain. V lost 5 bases, J lost 1 base, and 12 bases lay in between. The CDR3 has 14 residues. The germline V gene has CDR1 MNHEY and CDR2 SMNVEV (reference sequence). CDR3 sequence (DNA): TGTGCCAGCAGTCCGCGAATAGGGTCCTACGAGCAGTACTTC. Encoded protein: CASSPRIGSYEQYF.

J is TRBJ2-7 and V is TRBV4-1; a possible D gene is TRBD2 (7 bases). CDR3 length: 17 amino acids. CDR1 and CDR2 from the germline V gene are MGHRA and YSYEKL. Trimming stripped 0 bases from V and 2 bases from J, with 17 bases between. CDR3 loop: CASSQELGTGGPYEQYF. In DNA form, the CDR3 reads TGCGCCAGCAGCCAAGAATTAGGTACCGGGGGGCCCTACGAGCAGTACTTC.